A single sample gave rise to the 7 T cell receptor beta chains below, sequenced in a study of cytomegalovirus exposure and HLA in healthy donors. The PCR made use of 60 Vbeta and 13 Jbeta primers. Assay: immunoSEQ multiplex PCR; the TCRdb copy retains only in-frame clones and omits some. The profile shows some 160,000 clones, around 82% of them singletons. Material for sequencing was PBMCs. All receptors derive from a man aged 55 to 70 in good health and CMV-seronegative.

V and J are TRBV16 and TRBJ2-7; D possibly corresponds to TRBD1 (6 bases). CDR1 KGHSY and CDR2 FQNENV come from the germline V gene. The germline V and J ends were trimmed by 3 bases and 2 bases, with 11 bases remaining between them. CDR3 length equals 14 residues. The CDR3 region has the DNA TGTGCCAGCAGCCAGGGGGACAAACCCTACGAGCAGTACTTC. It specifies CASSQGDKPYEQYF.

The genes are TRBV28 and TRBJ1-1; 8 bases line up with TRBD1. Per germline, CDR1 MDHEN and CDR2 SYDVKM. The length of the CDR3 is 13 residues. The V gene end was trimmed by 3 bases and the J gene end by 10 bases; junction bases not matched to a gene: 7. CDR3 residues: CASSLLDRGAAFF. In DNA, the CDR3 is TGTGCCAGCAGTTTGCTCGACAGGGGTGCAGCTTTCTTT.

The chain employs TRBV15 and TRBJ2-1; 7 positions agree with TRBD2. J lost 7 bases, V lost 0 bases, and 12 bases had no gene match. CDR3 length: 17 amino acids. Germline V CDR1 and CDR2: LNHNV, YYDKDF (reference sequence). The CDR3 protein is CATSRDRVAGVKNEQFF. The CDR3 coding sequence is TGTGCCACCAGCAGAGATCGGGTGGCGGGAGTAAAGAATGAGCAGTTCTTC.

The chain couples TRBV6-5 to TRBJ1-6, with 7 bases lining up with TRBD1. Germline V gene lookup returns CDR1 MNHEY and CDR2 SVGAGI. The CDR3 is 15 residues long. The ends lost 5 bases at V and 7 bases at J; junction bases unmatched: 8. CDR3 residues: CASSLPGTVNSPLHF. CDR3 DNA: TGTGCCAGCAGTCTCCCGGGGACAGTAAATTCACCCCTCCACTTT.

This CDR3 reads CASSIGGARTDTQYF. In DNA, the CDR3 is TGTGCCAGTAGTATCGGGGGGGCCAGGACAGATACGCAGTATTTT. V usage is TRBV19 and J usage is TRBJ2-3; 8 bases match TRBD2. Germline lookup yields CDR1 LNHDA and CDR2 SQIVND (reference sequence). This CDR3 contains 15 residues. Unmatched junction bases numbered 5, after V lost 3 bases and J lost 3 bases.

This clone was seen more than once but under ten times. The J gene is TRBJ2-5, the V gene TRBV9; 13 bases map to TRBD2. CDR1 and CDR2 from the germline V gene are SGDLS and YYNGEE. V was clipped by 4 bases and J by 4 bases; unmatched bases: 10. This CDR3 is 17 amino acids long. CDR3 loop: CASSRGLAGVRAETQYF. CDR3 nucleotide sequence: TGTGCCAGCAGCCGAGGACTAGCGGGAGTTAGGGCAGAGACCCAGTACTTC.

This clone was found a few times. This sequence joins TRBV1 and TRBJ2-1; the table assigns TRBD2, which was not confirmed against the DNA. TRBV1 is a known pseudogene. This CDR3 comprises 19 residues. The CDR3 loop is CTSSQDKLAGESPYNEQFF. CDR3 sequence (DNA): TGCACCAGCAGCCAAGATAAACTAGCGGGAGAATCGCCTTACAATGAGCAGTTCTTC.